What follows are 8 T cell receptor beta chains derived from one specimen sequenced in a study of cytotoxic CD8 clonotypes in ibrutinib-treated CLL. Sequencing used immunoSEQ multiplex PCR; TCRdb keeps in-frame clones, though not all of them. The profile covers roughly 250,000 clones, with 60% to 75% appearing a single time and just over 15% taken by the ten largest. The source material was PBMCs, sampled after 24 months of ibrutinib treatment. These receptors were collected from a human donor with chronic lymphocytic leukemia.

J is TRBJ2-3 and V is TRBV28; D is undetermined. The V gene's germline CDR1 is MDHEN and CDR2 SYDVKM. CDR3 size: 14 residues. With 3 bases removed from V and 2 bases from J, the gap between germline ends came to 9 bases. CDR3 nucleotide sequence: TGTGCCAGCAGTTTTGGGCTTACCACAGATACGCAGTATTTT. Translation: CASSFGLTTDTQYF.

This chain connects TRBV11-2 to TRBJ1-5; D is possibly TRBD1 (5 bases). The CDR3 totals 15 residues. Deletions cut 5 bases from V and 5 bases from J, with 16 bases between. Germline-derived CDR1 and CDR2 are SGHAT and FQNNGV. The CDR3 sequence: CASSPTIGAHQPQHF. The CDR3 DNA is TGTGCCAGCAGCCCTACGATCGGGGCCCATCAGCCCCAGCATTTT.

The V call is TRBV29-1, the J call TRBJ2-7; TRBD1 matches 9 bases. The CDR3 totals 13 residues. Germline CDR1 and CDR2: SQVTM and ANQGSEA. V shed 2 bases and J 3 bases; nucleotides not matched to a gene: 2. In DNA, the CDR3 is TGCAGCGTTGAATCGGGACAGGGCTACGAGCAGTACTTC. Protein: CSVESGQGYEQYF.

J is TRBJ2-7 and V is TRBV2; D gene ambiguous. The ends were cut back, 5 bases at V and 3 bases at J, with 11 bases in the middle. This CDR3 comprises 13 residues. Looked up from germline, CDR1 is SNHLY and CDR2 is FYNNEI. CDR3 loop: CASSYTKSYEQYF. As DNA, the CDR3 is TGTGCCAGCAGTTACACTAAAAGCTACGAGCAGTACTTC. Filled out from reference TRBV2 and TRBJ2-7, the complete variable domain reads EPEVTQTPSHQVTQMGQEVILRCVPISNHLYFYWYRQILGQKVEFLVSFYNNEISEKSEIFDDQFSVERPDGSNFTLKIRSTKLEDSAMYFCASSYTKSYEQYFGPGTRLTVT.

The chain couples TRBV29-1 to TRBJ2-7, with D uncertain. This CDR3 is 11 amino acids long. Per the germline V gene, CDR1 is SQVTM and CDR2 is ANQGSEA. Trimming cost V 8 bases and J 4 bases, with 12 bases left between them. The CDR3 reads CSSLDRYEQYF. CDR3 bases: TGCAGCTCCTTAGACCGGTACGAGCAGTACTTC.

This CDR3 is CASSTGSGNTIYF. CDR3 bases: TGTGCCAGCAGTACAGGGTCCGGAAACACCATATATTTT. The chain links TRBV6-6 to TRBJ1-3, with D maybe TRBD1 (6 bases). The CDR3 contains 13 residues. Trimming left V 5 bases short and J 4 bases short, with 9 bases between. Germline assignment: CDR1 MNHNY and CDR2 SVGAGI (reference sequence).

The V gene is TRBV7-3, the J gene TRBJ2-3; no reliable D call. Trimming stripped 0 bases from V and 2 bases from J, with 9 bases between. The CDR3 consists of 15 residues. Looked up from germline, CDR1 is SGHTA and CDR2 is FQGTGA. The CDR3 sequence: CASSLTVAPTDTQYF. The CDR3 bases are TGTGCCAGCAGCTTAACGGTCGCGCCCACAGATACGCAGTATTTT.

The genes are TRBV4-3 and TRBJ2-1; D uncertain. Germline CDR1 reads LGHNA; CDR2 reads YSLEER. Deletions cut 0 bases from V and 9 bases from J, with 6 bases between. The CDR3 runs 12 residues. CDR3 coding DNA: TGCGCCAGCAGCCAAGAGCGGTCTGAGCAGTTCTTC. Encoded protein: CASSQERSEQFF.